The next 2 T cell receptor beta chains were all read from a single sample in a study of pediatric ulcerative colitis. The rectum was sampled with one to two pinch biopsies at colonoscopy. Sequencing was performed with immunoSEQ multiplex PCR; in TCRdb, only in-frame clones are kept and a portion is missing. Here the sample spans more than 40,000 clones, 78% being singletons. Source material: gut tissue. These receptors all come from a girl aged 5-17 years with moderate ulcerative colitis.

The V and J genes are TRBV5-1 and TRBJ2-1; 7 bases are shared with TRBD2. The length of the CDR3 is 14 residues. Per germline, CDR1 SGHRS and CDR2 YFSETQ. V lost 0 bases and J lost 6; bases outside the gene matches: 3. CDR3 sequence: CASSLETSSNEQFF. The CDR3 nucleotides are TGCGCCAGCAGCTTGGAGACTAGCTCCAATGAGCAGTTCTTC. Full variable domain (rest looked up from reference TRBV5-1 and TRBJ2-1): KAGVTQTPRYLIKTRGQQVTLSCSPISGHRSVSWYQQTPGQGLQFLFEYFSETQRNKGNFPGRFSGRQFSNSRSEMNVSTLELGDSALYLCASSLETSSNEQFFGPGTRLTVL.

The rearrangement links TRBV4-2 to TRBJ2-7, with TRBD1 matching over 9 bases. The CDR3 has 15 amino acids. Germline CDR1 and CDR2: LGHNA and YNFKEQ. Trimming at V came to 5 bases and at J to 4 bases, leaving 9 bases not matched to a gene. CDR3 residues: CASSINPGTGYEQYF. CDR3 DNA: TGTGCCAGCAGCATCAACCCCGGGACAGGGTACGAGCAGTACTTC.